Shown below are 18 T cell receptor beta chains from a single sample sequenced in a study of cytomegalovirus exposure and HLA in healthy donors (dated by TCRdb to 2016 to 2017). The library was generated by the immunoSEQ multiplex PCR assay. For the multiplex PCR, a mixture combining 60 forward primers for TCR Vbeta segments and 13 reverse primers for TCR Jbeta segments was used. What TCRdb holds here is the immuneACCESS table cut down to in-frame rearrangements. Part of the clones is not present; checked against another copy, under half of the missing clones reflect an unresolved V gene, and the others are unexplained. Across this sample there are about 170,000 clones, with under 80% seen only once. Together, the top ten hold 2% to 3% of the sample. Sequencing was carried out using PBMCs. Source of these receptors: a human donor in good health.

The chain couples TRBV4-3 to TRBJ2-5; the match to TRBD2 covers 11 bases. The J call may not be correct, given that the DNA end is closer to TRBJ2-7. The CDR3 runs to 15 residues. Germline V gene data show CDR1 as LGHNA and CDR2 as YSLEER. CDR3 loop: CASSQSGTSGYEQYF. CDR3 DNA sequence: TGCGCCAGCAGCCAATCGGGGACTAGCGGCTACGAGCAGTACTTC.

The CDR3 spells CASSEGRVQSGYTF. The CDR3 DNA follows: TGTGCCAGCAGTGAAGGGCGGGTTCAATCCGGCTACACCTTC. The rearrangement links TRBV2 to TRBJ1-2; no clear D gene. This CDR3 is 14 amino acids long. Trimming cost V 1 base and J 8 bases, with 14 bases left between them. Germline CDR1 is SNHLY and CDR2 is FYNNEI. Looking up the rest from reference TRBV2 and TRBJ1-2 gives the full variable domain: EPEVTQTPSHQVTQMGQEVILRCVPISNHLYFYWYRQILGQKVEFLVSFYNNEISEKSEIFDDQFSVERPDGSNFTLKIRSTKLEDSAMYFCASSEGRVQSGYTFGSGTRLTVV.

J is TRBJ1-4 and V is TRBV6-5; 7 nucleotides line up with TRBD1. Germline assignment: CDR1 MNHEY and CDR2 SVGAGI. V lost 4 bases and J lost 0; bases outside the gene matches: 2. This CDR3 is built from 15 residues. The CDR3 loop is CASSSGGATNEKLFF. The CDR3 DNA reads TGTGCCAGCAGTTCAGGGGGTGCAACTAATGAAAAACTGTTTTTT.

This chain connects TRBV14 to TRBJ1-1; TRBD1 aligns across 8 bases. CDR1 and CDR2 from the germline V gene are SGHDN and FVKESK. V lost 1 base to trimming and J lost 5 bases; unmatched junction nucleotides: 9. The CDR3 spans 16 residues. CDR3 in DNA: TGTGCCAGCAGCCAAGGCCCCGGGACAGGACCGACTGAAGCTTTCTTT. As protein: CASSQGPGTGPTEAFF.

The genes are TRBV7-6 and TRBJ1-2; TRBD1 is a possible D gene (6 bases). CDR1 and CDR2 from the germline V gene are SGHVS and FNYEAQ. Deletions cut 4 bases from V and 2 bases from J, with 14 bases between. This CDR3 region has 15 residues. The CDR3 sequence is CASSSQPGHNYGYTF. CDR3 nucleotide sequence: TGTGCCAGCAGCTCGCAACCGGGACACAACTATGGCTACACCTTC.

The chain employs TRBV18 and TRBJ1-1; 7 bases fit TRBD1. The V segment lost 5 bases and the J segment 1 base; nucleotides outside the gene matches: 13. In germline, CDR1 is KGHSH, CDR2 LQKENI. CDR3 length: 17 residues. The CDR3 loop reads CASSSYSNRGANTEAFF. The DNA of the CDR3 is TGTGCCAGCTCATCCTACTCAAACAGGGGCGCGAACACTGAAGCTTTCTTT.

The chain is built from TRBV6-6 and TRBJ1-2; TRBD1 matches at 9 bases. The germline CDR1 and CDR2 sequences are MNHNY and SVGAGI (reference sequence). The ends lost 2 bases at V and 2 bases at J; junction bases unmatched: 6. This CDR3 has 16 amino acids. This chain's CDR3 is CASSYTQGAGNYGYTF. The CDR3 nucleotides are TGTGCCAGCAGTTACACACAGGGGGCAGGAAACTATGGCTACACCTTC.

The chain has TRBV27 and TRBJ1-4; 10 bases are shared with TRBD1. Germline CDR1 MNHEY, CDR2 SMNVEV (reference sequence). J gave up 6 bases and V 6 bases, and 13 bases lay outside the gene matches. This CDR3 region has 17 residues. The CDR3 sequence: CASSRIYPGTGDEKLFF. CDR3 nucleotides: TGTGCCAGCAGCCGAATCTATCCCGGGACAGGGGATGAAAAACTGTTTTTT.

This clone came up a few times. The chain couples TRBV27 to TRBJ2-3; the match to TRBD1 covers 9 bases. Germline V gene lookup returns CDR1 MNHEY and CDR2 SMNVEV (reference sequence). Trimming cost V 3 bases and J 4 bases; bases outside gene matches: 2. The CDR3 has 14 residues. CDR3 in amino acids: CASSFRDRADTQYF. The CDR3 DNA reads TGTGCCAGCAGTTTCCGGGACAGGGCAGATACGCAGTATTTT.

V gene TRBV18 combines with J gene TRBJ2-7; D is unresolved. The CDR3 spans 13 residues. CDR1 is KGHSH and CDR2 is LQKENI in the germline V gene. Trimming took off 2 bases at V and 5 bases at J, with 10 bases between the two ends. Here the CDR3 DNA reads TGTGCCAGCTCACCAGCGCCTCGGGACGAGCAGTACTTC. Its translation is CASSPAPRDEQYF.

This clone was found a few times. This rearrangement joins TRBV11-2 to TRBJ2-1, with D hard to call. Trimming removed 5 bases at V and 6 bases at J, with 5 bases between. The CDR3 totals 11 residues. CDR1 and CDR2 from the germline V gene are SGHAT and FQNNGV. The CDR3 region has the DNA TGTGCCAGCAGCCTTCCCAATGAGCAGTTCTTC. Translating it yields CASSLPNEQFF.

The chain joins TRBV19 to TRBJ2-7; 9 nucleotides agree with TRBD2. Trimming cost V 4 bases and J 5 bases; bases outside gene matches: 12. Germline-derived CDR1 and CDR2 are LNHDA and SQIVND (reference sequence). CDR3 length: 16 residues. DNA for the CDR3: TGTGCCAGTAGTACAGTCGCGGGGGGGGTAGGAAACGAGCAGTACTTC. Residues: CASSTVAGGVGNEQYF.

The genes are TRBV11-2 and TRBJ2-5; 12 nucleotides match TRBD1. Germline V gene data show CDR1 as SGHAT and CDR2 as FQNNGV. Losses at the gene ends were 5 bases for V and 4 bases for J; bases not matched to a gene: 8. This CDR3 is 16 amino acids long. In DNA form, the CDR3 reads TGTGCCAGCAGCCGGGTGGGACAGGGGGCTTCAGAGACCCAGTACTTC. This sequence encodes CASSRVGQGASETQYF.

The J gene is TRBJ2-3, the V gene TRBV5-1; 7 bases agree with TRBD1. The germline V gene encodes CDR1 SGHRS and CDR2 YFSETQ. After removal of 0 bases from V and 0 bases from J, the junction contained 4 bases not matched to a gene. The CDR3 is 16 amino acids. In nucleotides, the CDR3 is TGCGCCAGCAGCTTGGATGGACAGGTTAGCACAGATACGCAGTATTTT. It is translated as CASSLDGQVSTDTQYF.

The chain employs TRBV25-1 and TRBJ2-7; a possible D gene is TRBD2 (5 bases). Germline CDR1 is MGHDK and CDR2 is SYGVNS. The CDR3 is 13 residues long. V was clipped by 7 bases and J by 7 bases, with 17 bases between them. The CDR3 DNA is TGTGCCAGCAACAACGGCGGGTCTCGAGAGCAGTACTTC. This gives the protein CASNNGGSREQYF.

This clone was found a few times. V and J are TRBV20-1 and TRBJ2-5; tentatively, D is TRBD2 (7 bases). Germline assignment: CDR1 DFQATT and CDR2 SNEGSKA (reference sequence). CDR3 length: 11 residues. The CDR3 DNA reads as TGCAGCGGGGGGCCAAAAGAGACCCAGTACTTC. Translation: CSGGPKETQYF.

J is TRBJ2-2 and V is TRBV6-5; weak D call: TRBD2 (5 bases). The CDR3 sequence is 16 residues long. Trimming removed 0 bases from V and 5 bases from J, with 13 bases in between. In germline, CDR1 is MNHEY, CDR2 SVGAGI. The CDR3 spells CASSYSIGEWTGELFF. The CDR3 coding sequence is TGTGCCAGCAGTTACTCGATCGGGGAGTGGACCGGGGAGCTGTTTTTT.

This rearrangement joins TRBV7-3 to TRBJ2-1; TRBD2 matches 13 bases. CDR3 length equals 19 residues. Per germline, CDR1 SGHTA and CDR2 FQGTGA. J lost 0 bases, V lost 3 bases, and 8 bases had no gene match. The CDR3 region is CASSLTSGGPRGSYNEQFF. For the CDR3, the DNA is TGTGCCAGCAGCTTGACTAGCGGGGGGCCCAGGGGCTCCTACAATGAGCAGTTCTTC.